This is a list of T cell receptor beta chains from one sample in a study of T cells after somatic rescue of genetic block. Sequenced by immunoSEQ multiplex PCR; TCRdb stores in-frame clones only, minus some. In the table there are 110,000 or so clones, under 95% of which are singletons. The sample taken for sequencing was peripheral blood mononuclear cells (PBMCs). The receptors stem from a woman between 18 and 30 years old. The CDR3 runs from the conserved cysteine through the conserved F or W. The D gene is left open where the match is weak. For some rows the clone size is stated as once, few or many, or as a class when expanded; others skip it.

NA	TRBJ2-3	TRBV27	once	CASSSLGQGTDTQYF	TGTGCCAGCAGTTCCTTGGGGCAGGGCACAGATACGCAGTATTTT
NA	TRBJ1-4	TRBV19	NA	CASTRTVGDEKLFF	TGTGCCAGTACCCGGACAGTGGGGGATGAAAAACTGTTTTTT
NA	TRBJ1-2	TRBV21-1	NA	CAVRTGVRGYTF	TGTGCCGTTCGGACAGGCGTTAGGGGCTACACCTTC
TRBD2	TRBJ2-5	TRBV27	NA	CASSPSGGGETQYF	TGTGCCAGCAGTCCGAGCGGGGGAGGGGAGACCCAGTACTTC
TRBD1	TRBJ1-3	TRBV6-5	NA	CASSYRDRGRGNTIYF	TGTGCCAGCAGTTATCGGGACAGGGGGCGAGGAAACACCATATATTTT
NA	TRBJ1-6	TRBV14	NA	CASSHPLAFVDNSPLHF	TGTGCCAGCAGCCACCCGTTGGCTTTTGTGGATAATTCACCCCTCCACTTT
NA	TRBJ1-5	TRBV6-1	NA	CASSEGTPYQPQHF	TGTGCCAGCAGTGAAGGGACACCCTATCAGCCCCAGCATTTT
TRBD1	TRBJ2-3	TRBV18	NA	CASSLTGSDTQYF	TGTGCCAGCTCATTGACAGGGTCAGATACGCAGTATTTT
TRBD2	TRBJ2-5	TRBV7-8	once	CASSLGAGAGETQYF	TGTGCCAGCAGCTTAGGAGCGGGGGCTGGGGAGACCCAGTACTTC
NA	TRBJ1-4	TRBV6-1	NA	CASSEVPTTNEKLFF	TGTGCCAGCAGTGAAGTCCCGACTACCAATGAAAAACTGTTTTTT
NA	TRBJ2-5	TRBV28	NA	CASSFGRNRETQYF	TGTGCCAGCAGTTTTGGGAGGAATCGGGAGACCCAGTACTTC
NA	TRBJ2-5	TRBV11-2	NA	CASSLAVQETQYF	TGTGCCAGCAGTTTAGCGGTCCAAGAGACCCAGTACTTC
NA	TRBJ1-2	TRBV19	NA	CASKISGFYGYTF	TGTGCCAGTAAAATTTCCGGGTTCTATGGCTACACCTTC
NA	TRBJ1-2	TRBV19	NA	CASSPATDYGYTF	TGTGCCAGTAGTCCCGCCACCGACTATGGCTACACCTTC
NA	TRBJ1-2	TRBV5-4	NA	CASSSDSHYGYTF	TGTGCCAGCAGTTCGGACAGCCACTATGGCTACACCTTC
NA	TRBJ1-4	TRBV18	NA	CASSPPEAGSGEKLFF	TGTGCCAGCTCACCACCGGAAGCAGGGTCGGGAGAAAAACTGTTTTTT
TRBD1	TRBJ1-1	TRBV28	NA	CASSSQGAGRTEAFF	TGTGCCAGCAGTTCACAGGGGGCGGGAAGGACTGAAGCTTTCTTT
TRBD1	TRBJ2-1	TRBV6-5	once	CASSYSRGPGNEQFF	TGTGCCAGCAGTTACTCGAGGGGGCCCGGGAATGAGCAGTTCTTC
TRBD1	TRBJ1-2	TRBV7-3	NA	CASSLGTGSSHTF	TGTGCCAGCAGCCTCGGGACAGGGAGTTCTCACACCTTC
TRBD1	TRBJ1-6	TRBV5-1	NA	CASSIRTGSYNSPLHF	TGCGCCAGCAGCATCAGGACAGGCTCCTATAATTCACCCCTCCACTTT
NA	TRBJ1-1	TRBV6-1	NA	CASSARRVGETEAFF	TGTGCCAGCAGTGCCCGACGTGTTGGGGAAACTGAAGCTTTCTTT
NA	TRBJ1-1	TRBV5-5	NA	CASSFSHMNTEAFF	TGTGCCAGCAGCTTTTCCCACATGAACACTGAAGCTTTCTTT
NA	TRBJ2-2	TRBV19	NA	CASIEAHGTGELFF	TGTGCCAGTATTGAGGCCCATGGTACCGGGGAGCTGTTTTTT
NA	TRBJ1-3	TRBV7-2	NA	CASSLTVGDTGNTIYF	TGTGCCAGCAGCTTAACGGTCGGGGATACCGGAAACACCATATATTTT
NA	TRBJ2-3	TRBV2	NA	CASKYDTQYF	TGTGCCAGCAAGTACGATACGCAGTATTTT
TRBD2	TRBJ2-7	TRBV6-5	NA	CASSRRTSGGNEQYF	TGTGCCAGCAGCCGACGGACTAGCGGGGGCAACGAGCAGTACTTC
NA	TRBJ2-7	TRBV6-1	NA	CASSPLNRFEQYF	TGTGCCAGCAGCCCCCTAAACAGGTTCGAGCAGTACTTC
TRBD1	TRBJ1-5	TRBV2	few	CASSESGTGNQPQHF	TGTGCCAGCAGCGAATCCGGGACAGGAAATCAGCCCCAGCATTTT
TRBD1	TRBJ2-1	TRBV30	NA	CAWTMDRGPYDEQFF	TGTGCCTGGACTATGGACAGGGGGCCCTACGATGAGCAGTTCTTC
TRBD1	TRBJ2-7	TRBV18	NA	CASSPGTGPAEQYF	TGTGCCAGCTCTCCCGGGACAGGGCCCGCCGAGCAGTACTTC
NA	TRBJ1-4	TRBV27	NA	CASSAELFQGANEKLFF	TGTGCCAGCAGTGCCGAACTCTTTCAGGGAGCTAATGAAAAACTGTTTTTT
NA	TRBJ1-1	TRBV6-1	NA	CASSRQAGNTEAFF	TGTGCCAGCAGTAGACAGGCTGGGAACACTGAAGCTTTCTTT
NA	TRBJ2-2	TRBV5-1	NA	CASSLAANTGELFF	TGCGCCAGCAGCTTGGCCGCAAACACCGGGGAGCTGTTTTTT
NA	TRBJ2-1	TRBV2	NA	CASSDRGEQFF	TGTGCCAGCAGTGACCGGGGGGAGCAGTTCTTC
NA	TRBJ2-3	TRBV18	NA	CASSPTPTDTQYF	TGTGCCAGCTCACCTACCCCCACAGATACGCAGTATTTT
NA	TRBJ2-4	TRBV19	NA	CASSEIVFGGASNIQYF	TGTGCCAGTAGCGAAATTGTTTTCGGGGGCGCCTCAAACATTCAGTACTTC
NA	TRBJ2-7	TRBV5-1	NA	CASSPGLGMDGLSYEQYF	TGCGCCAGCAGCCCGGGACTCGGGATGGACGGGCTCTCCTACGAGCAGTACTTC
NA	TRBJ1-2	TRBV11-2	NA	CASSLGTTSNYGYTF	TGTGCCAGCAGCCTCGGGACCACTTCTAACTATGGCTACACCTTC
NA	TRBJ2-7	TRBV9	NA	CASSVQAGAIGYEQYF	TGTGCCAGCAGCGTACAGGCGGGGGCGATAGGCTACGAGCAGTACTTC
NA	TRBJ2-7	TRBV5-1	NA	CASRQRRDAATAYEQYF	TGCGCCAGCAGACAAAGGCGGGACGCAGCGACCGCTTACGAGCAGTACTTC
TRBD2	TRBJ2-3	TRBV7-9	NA	CASSPGTSGTDTQYF	TGTGCCAGCAGCCCCGGGACTAGCGGCACAGATACGCAGTATTTT
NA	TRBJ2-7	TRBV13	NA	CASSPGQNAYYEQYF	TGTGCCAGCAGCCCAGGACAGAACGCTTACTACGAGCAGTACTTC
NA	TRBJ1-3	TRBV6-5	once	CASSYREDSGNTIYF	TGTGCCAGCAGTTATCGGGAAGACTCTGGAAACACCATATATTTT
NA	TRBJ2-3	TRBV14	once	CASDRQGLDSTDTQYF	TGTGCCAGCGACCGACAGGGACTTGACTCAACAGATACGCAGTATTTT
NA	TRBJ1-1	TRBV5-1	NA	CASSTSGTKGTEAFF	TGCGCCAGCAGCACGTCCGGGACAAAGGGGACTGAAGCTTTCTTT
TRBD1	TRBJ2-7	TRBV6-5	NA	CASSPGTGRYEQYF	TGTGCCAGCAGTCCCGGGACAGGGAGATACGAGCAGTACTTC
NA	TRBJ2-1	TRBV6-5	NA	CASSYSEVTGNEQFF	TGTGCCAGCAGTTACTCAGAAGTAACGGGGAATGAGCAGTTCTTC
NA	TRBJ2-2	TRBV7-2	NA	CASSLDMSTGELFF	TGTGCCAGCAGCTTAGACATGTCCACCGGGGAGCTGTTTTTT
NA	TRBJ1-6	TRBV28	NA	CASSPPGGNNSPLHF	TGTGCCAGCAGCCCCCCGGGGGGCAACAATTCACCCCTCCACTTT
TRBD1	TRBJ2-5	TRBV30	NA	CAWAGTGQETQYF	TGTGCCTGGGCCGGGACAGGCCAAGAGACCCAGTACTTC
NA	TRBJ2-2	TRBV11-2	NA	CASSHKGASGSTGELFF	TGTGCCAGCAGCCACAAAGGGGCCTCGGGGAGCACCGGGGAGCTGTTTTTT
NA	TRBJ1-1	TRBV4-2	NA	CASSQESRGANTEAFF	TGTGCCAGCAGCCAAGAAAGTAGAGGAGCCAACACTGAAGCTTTCTTT
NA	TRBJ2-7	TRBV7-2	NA	CASSSRTVGYEQYF	TGTGCCAGCAGCTCCCGGACCGTCGGCTACGAGCAGTACTTC
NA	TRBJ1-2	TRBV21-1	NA	CASSPPSGKHGYTF	TGTGCCAGCAGCCCCCCCTCAGGGAAGCATGGCTACACCTTC
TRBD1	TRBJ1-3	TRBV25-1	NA	CASSRTQGNSGNTIYF	TGTGCCAGCAGTAGAACACAGGGGAACTCTGGAAACACCATATATTTT
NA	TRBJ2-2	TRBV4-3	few	CASSPREQEHGELFF	TGCGCCAGCAGCCCCCGGGAACAGGAACACGGGGAGCTGTTTTTT
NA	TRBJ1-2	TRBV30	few	CAWSVVGVGGYTF	TGTGCCTGGAGTGTGGTAGGGGTCGGTGGCTACACCTTC